This note documents a single T cell receptor beta chain sequence. What it binds is unknown. This sample was taken from a study of shared clonotypes between healthy human individuals. Study information: The study drew on a couple of women and a few men aged 18 to 49 as donors. Broader study findings: Only blood samples were collected, and tissue repertoires likely differ.

Only in-frame clones appear in the TCRdb table, and some are missing; sequencing was by immunoSEQ multiplex PCR. The sample records nearly 750,000 clones, 72% being singletons. Looked up from germline, CDR1 is SEHNR and CDR2 is FQNEAQ (reference sequence). This CDR3 is 14 amino acids long. The V segment lost 5 bases and the J segment 2 bases; nucleotides outside the gene matches: 4. Only Caucasian adults living in Nashville, Tennessee served as donors. Splitting of CD4+ cells produced CD45RA+ naive and CD45RA-negative memory subsets. The receptor comes from a woman in her twenties or thirties in good health. The chain couples TRBV7-9 to TRBJ2-7; TRBD1 matches at 9 bases. The sample was memory CD4+ T cells sorted from blood. Stated subset: CD45RA-negative fraction. The chain's CDR3 is CASSTRQGAYEQYF. CDR3 DNA sequence: TGTGCCAGCAGCACCAGACAGGGGGCCTACGAGCAGTACTTC.